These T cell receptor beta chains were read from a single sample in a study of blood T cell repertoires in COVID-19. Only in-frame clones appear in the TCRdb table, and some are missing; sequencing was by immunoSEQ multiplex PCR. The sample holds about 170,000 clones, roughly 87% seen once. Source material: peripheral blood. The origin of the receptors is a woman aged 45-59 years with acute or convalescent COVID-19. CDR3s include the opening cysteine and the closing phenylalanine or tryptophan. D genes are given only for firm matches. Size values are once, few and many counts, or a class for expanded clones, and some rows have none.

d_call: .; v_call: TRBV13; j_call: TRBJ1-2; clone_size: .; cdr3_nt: TGTGCCAGCAGCTCCATGAGGCTCTATGGCTACACCTTC; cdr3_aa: CASSSMRLYGYTF
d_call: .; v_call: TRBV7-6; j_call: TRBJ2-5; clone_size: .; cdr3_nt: TGTGCCAGCAGCTTAGGACCGCAGGCCCAGTACTTC; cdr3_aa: CASSLGPQAQYF
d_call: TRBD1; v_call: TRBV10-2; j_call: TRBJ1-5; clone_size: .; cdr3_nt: TGCGCCAGCAGCGGGACAGGGGACGGGCAGCCCCAGCATTTT; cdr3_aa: CASSGTGDGQPQHF
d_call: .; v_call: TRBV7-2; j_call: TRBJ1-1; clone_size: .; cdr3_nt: TGTGCCAGCAGCTTAGGGGCAGCCCAAGCTTTCTTT; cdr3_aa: CASSLGAAQAFF
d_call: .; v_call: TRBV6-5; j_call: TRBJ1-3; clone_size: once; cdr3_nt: TGTGCCAGCAGTTCTACAGCTGGAAACACCATATATTTT; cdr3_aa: CASSSTAGNTIYF
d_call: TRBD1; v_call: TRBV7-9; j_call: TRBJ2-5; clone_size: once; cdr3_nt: TGTGCCAGCAGCTTAGGATGGGTCCCCACAGGGGCCCAAGAGACCCAGTACTTC; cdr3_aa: CASSLGWVPTGAQETQYF
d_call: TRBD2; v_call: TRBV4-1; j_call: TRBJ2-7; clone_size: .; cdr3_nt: TGCGCCAGCAGCCAAGATCCCAGAACGGTACTAGCGGGAGACGAGCAGTACTTC; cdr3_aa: CASSQDPRTVLAGDEQYF
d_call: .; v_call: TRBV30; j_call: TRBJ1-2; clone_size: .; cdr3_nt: TGTGCCTGGAGTGTACTCGGTGGGCGGGAGAATGGCTACACCTTC; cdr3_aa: CAWSVLGGRENGYTF
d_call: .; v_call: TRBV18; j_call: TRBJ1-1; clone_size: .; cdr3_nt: TGTGCCAGCTCACCCCAGGAGGGAACTGAAGCTTTCTTT; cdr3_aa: CASSPQEGTEAFF
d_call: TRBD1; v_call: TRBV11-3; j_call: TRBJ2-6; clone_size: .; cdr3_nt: TGTGCCAGCAGCCCCAGGACAGGGGACTTTGGGGCCAACGTCCTGACTTTC; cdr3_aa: CASSPRTGDFGANVLTF
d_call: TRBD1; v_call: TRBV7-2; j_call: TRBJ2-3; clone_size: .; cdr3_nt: TGTGCCAGCAGCTTATTGGGACAGCCCACAGATACGCAGTATTTT; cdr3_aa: CASSLLGQPTDTQYF
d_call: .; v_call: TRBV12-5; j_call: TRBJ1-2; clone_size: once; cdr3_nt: TGTGCTAGTGGCCCAATTGGAGGTTTTTATGGCTACACCTTC; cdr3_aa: CASGPIGGFYGYTF
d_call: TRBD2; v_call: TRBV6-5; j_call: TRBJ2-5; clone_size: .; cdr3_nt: TGTGCCAGCAGTTCCCTAAGCGGGAGGGCCGCCGGGACCCAGTACTTC; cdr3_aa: CASSSLSGRAAGTQYF
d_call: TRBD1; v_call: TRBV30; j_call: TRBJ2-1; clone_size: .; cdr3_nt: TGTGCCTGGAGTATGGGGACAGGGGTCCACAATGAGCAGTTCTTC; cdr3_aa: CAWSMGTGVHNEQFF
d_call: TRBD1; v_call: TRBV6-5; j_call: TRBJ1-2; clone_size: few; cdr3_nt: TGTGCCAGCAGTTCGGACAGGGCGAGAGGCTACACCTTC; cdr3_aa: CASSSDRARGYTF
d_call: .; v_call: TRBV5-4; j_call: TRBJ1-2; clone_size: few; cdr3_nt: TGTGCCAGCAGCTCCCGGACTGCCACGGGGGGCTACACCTTC; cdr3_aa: CASSSRTATGGYTF
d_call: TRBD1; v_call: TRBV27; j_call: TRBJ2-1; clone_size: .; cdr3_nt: TGTGCCAGCAGTTTAGACAGGGTCTCCTACAATGAGCAGTTCTTC; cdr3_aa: CASSLDRVSYNEQFF
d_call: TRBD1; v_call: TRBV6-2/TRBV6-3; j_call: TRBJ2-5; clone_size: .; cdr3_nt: TGTGCCAGCAGTTACCGGACAGGGCCAGAGACCCAGTACTTC; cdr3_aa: CASSYRTGPETQYF
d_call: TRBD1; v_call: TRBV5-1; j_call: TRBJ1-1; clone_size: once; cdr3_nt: TGCGCCAGCAGCCAACAGGGGGCTGCGAACACTGAAGCTTTCTTT; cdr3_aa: CASSQQGAANTEAFF
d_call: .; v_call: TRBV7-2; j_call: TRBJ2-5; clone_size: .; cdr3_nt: TGTGCCAGCAGCTTTCGACAGGGAGGATGGGAGACCCAGTACTTC; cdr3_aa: CASSFRQGGWETQYF
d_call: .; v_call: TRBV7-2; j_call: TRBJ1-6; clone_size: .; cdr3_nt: TGTGCCAGCAGCTTAACAGAGTATTCACCCCTCCACTTT; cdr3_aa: CASSLTEYSPLHF
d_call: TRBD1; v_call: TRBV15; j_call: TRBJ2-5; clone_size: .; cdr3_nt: TGTGCCACCAGCAGACACGGACAGGGACAAGAGACCCAGTACTTC; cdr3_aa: CATSRHGQGQETQYF
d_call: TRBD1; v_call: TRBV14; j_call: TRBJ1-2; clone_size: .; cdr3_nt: TGTGCCAGCAGCCCCACGAGGACAGGGCCCTATGGCTACACCTTC; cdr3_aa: CASSPTRTGPYGYTF
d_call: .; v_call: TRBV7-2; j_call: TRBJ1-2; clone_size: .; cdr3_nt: TGTGCCAGCAGCTTAGCGAAACCTGAGAGCTACCGTAACTATGGCTACACCTTC; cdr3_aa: CASSLAKPESYRNYGYTF
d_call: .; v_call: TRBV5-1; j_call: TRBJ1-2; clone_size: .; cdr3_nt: TGCGCCAGCAGCTTGACCAGGGATCATGGCTACACCTTC; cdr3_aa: CASSLTRDHGYTF
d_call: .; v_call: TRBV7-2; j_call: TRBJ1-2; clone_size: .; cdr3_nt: TGTGCCAGCAGCTTAGTGCCAGATAACTATGGCTACACCTTC; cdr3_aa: CASSLVPDNYGYTF
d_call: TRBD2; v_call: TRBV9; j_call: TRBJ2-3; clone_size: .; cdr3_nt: TGTGCCAGCAGCGTGACTAGCGGGAGTCAGGATACGCAGTATTTT; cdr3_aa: CASSVTSGSQDTQYF
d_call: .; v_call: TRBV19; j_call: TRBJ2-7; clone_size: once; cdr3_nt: TGTGCCAGTAGTAGCCAGGGTGGAACCTACGAGCAGTACTTC; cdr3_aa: CASSSQGGTYEQYF
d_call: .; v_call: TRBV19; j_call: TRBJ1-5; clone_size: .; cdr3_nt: TGTGCCAGTACCCCTCGACAGATGATTAGCAATCAGCCCCAGCATTTT; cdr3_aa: CASTPRQMISNQPQHF
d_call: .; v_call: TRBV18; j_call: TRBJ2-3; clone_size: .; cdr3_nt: TGTGCCAGCTCACCCATAGCGGATCTCTCGGATACGCAGTATTTT; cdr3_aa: CASSPIADLSDTQYF
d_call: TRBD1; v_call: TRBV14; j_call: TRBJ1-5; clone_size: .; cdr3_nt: TGTGCCAGCAGCCTGGGACAGGGAGGACAGCCCCAGCATTTT; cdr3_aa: CASSLGQGGQPQHF
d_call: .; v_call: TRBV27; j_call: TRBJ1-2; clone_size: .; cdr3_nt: TGTGCCAGCAGTATATCTCCGGACATCTATGGCTACACCTTC; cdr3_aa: CASSISPDIYGYTF
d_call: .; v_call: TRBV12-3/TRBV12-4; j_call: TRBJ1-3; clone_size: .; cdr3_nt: TGTGCCAGCAGTTTACGGGAAAACACCATATATTTT; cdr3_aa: CASSLRENTIYF
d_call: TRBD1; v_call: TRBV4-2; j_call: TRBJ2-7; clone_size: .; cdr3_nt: TGTGCCAGCTCAGGGGGCTACGAGCAGTACTTC; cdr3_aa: CASSGGYEQYF
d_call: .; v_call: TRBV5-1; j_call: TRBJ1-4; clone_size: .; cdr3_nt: TGCGCCAGCAGCTTCGGCGGTCTTAGAGGGAAACTGTTTTTT; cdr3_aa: CASSFGGLRGKLFF
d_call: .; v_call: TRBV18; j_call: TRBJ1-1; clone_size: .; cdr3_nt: TGTGCCAGCTCACCCCCGGGGAACACTGAAGCTTTCTTT; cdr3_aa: CASSPPGNTEAFF
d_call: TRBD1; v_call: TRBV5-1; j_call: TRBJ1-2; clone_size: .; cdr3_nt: TGCGCCAGCAGCGCCTCCGGGACAGGGCGCTATGGCTACACCTTC; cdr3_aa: CASSASGTGRYGYTF